This is a list of T cell receptor beta chains from one sample in a study of blood T cell repertoires in COVID-19. TCRdb keeps only in-frame clones here, not all; method: immunoSEQ multiplex PCR. The data contain 150,000 to 170,000 clones, about 90% of them seen just once; the ten biggest clones take up 0.5% to 0.55%. The sequencing sample was made of peripheral blood. Receptors were obtained from a man aged 50-60 years with acute or convalescent COVID-19. The CDR3 runs from the conserved cysteine through the conserved F or W. The D gene is left open where the match is weak. Clone sizes are given selectively: once, few, many, or a class where the clone is expanded.

V gene	D gene	clone size	J gene	CDR3 protein	CDR3 DNA
TRBV18	-	-	TRBJ2-2	CASSPQRAGNTGELFF	TGTGCCAGCTCACCCCAGCGGGCGGGGAACACCGGGGAGCTGTTTTTT
TRBV7-9	TRBD2	-	TRBJ2-2	CASSFQRGKSGELFF	TGTGCCAGCAGCTTCCAGCGGGGGAAATCCGGGGAGCTGTTTTTT
TRBV15	-	-	TRBJ2-7	CATSRDPTYEQYF	TGTGCCACCAGCAGAGATCCCACCTACGAGCAGTACTTC
TRBV7-9	TRBD2	-	TRBJ2-2	CASSRRELAGGELFF	TGTGCCAGCAGCCGGAGGGAGCTAGCGGGCGGGGAGCTGTTTTTT
TRBV7-9	-	-	TRBJ1-5	CASSLGDNDQPQHF	TGTGCCAGCAGCTTAGGGGACAACGATCAGCCCCAGCATTTT
TRBV19	TRBD1	-	TRBJ1-2	CASSTDREWRGYTF	TGTGCCAGTAGTACCGACAGGGAATGGCGTGGCTACACCTTC
TRBV3-1/TRBV3-2	-	-	TRBJ2-1	CASSQGYRENEQFF	TGTGCCAGCAGCCAAGGGTACAGGGAGAATGAGCAGTTCTTC
TRBV9	-	-	TRBJ2-2	CASSVARSTGELFF	TGTGCCAGCAGCGTAGCTCGTAGCACCGGGGAGCTGTTTTTT
TRBV6-5	-	-	TRBJ2-3	CAIKMTQYTDTQYF	TGTGCCATCAAAATGACACAATACACAGATACGCAGTATTTT
TRBV28	TRBD1	-	TRBJ1-1	CASSLWPGQGARTEAFF	TGTGCCAGCAGTTTATGGCCGGGACAGGGGGCGCGGACTGAAGCTTTCTTT
TRBV2	TRBD1	-	TRBJ1-2	CASSERTGDYGYTF	TGTGCCAGCAGTGAAAGGACAGGGGACTATGGCTACACCTTC
TRBV19	-	once	TRBJ2-3	CASQGTTTDTQYF	TGTGCCAGTCAGGGGACCACCACAGATACGCAGTATTTT
TRBV9	TRBD2	once	TRBJ2-6	CASSATLAGASGANVLTF	TGTGCCAGCAGCGCAACACTAGCGGGGGCTTCTGGGGCCAACGTCCTGACTTTC
TRBV10-3	-	-	TRBJ2-6	CAIIDSGANVLTF	TGTGCCATCATAGATTCTGGGGCCAACGTCCTGACTTTC
TRBV9	TRBD2	-	TRBJ2-1	CASSALAGSSYNEQFF	TGTGCCAGCAGCGCACTAGCGGGCTCCTCCTACAATGAGCAGTTCTTC
TRBV5-4	-	-	TRBJ1-4	CASSDSATNEKLFF	TGTGCCAGCAGTGACAGTGCAACTAATGAAAAACTGTTTTTT
TRBV27	-	-	TRBJ1-4	CASTDSGNEKLFF	TGTGCCAGCACGGACAGCGGAAATGAAAAACTGTTTTTT
TRBV9	TRBD1	few	TRBJ1-5	CASSDTGTGAGQPQHF	TGTGCCAGCAGCGACACCGGGACAGGGGCGGGTCAGCCCCAGCATTTT
TRBV6-5	-	-	TRBJ2-2	CASSYLRQRSTGELFF	TGTGCCAGCAGTTACCTCCGACAGAGATCCACCGGGGAGCTGTTTTTT
TRBV5-1	TRBD1	-	TRBJ1-1	CASSPSGQGRTEAFF	TGCGCCAGCAGCCCATCCGGACAGGGGCGGACTGAAGCTTTCTTT
TRBV19	-	-	TRBJ2-7	CASSLALLYEQYF	TGTGCCAGTAGTCTAGCGTTACTCTACGAGCAGTACTTC
TRBV18	TRBD2	-	TRBJ2-1	CASSQSGGSYNEQFF	TGTGCCAGCTCACAAAGCGGGGGTTCCTACAATGAGCAGTTCTTC
TRBV9	-	-	TRBJ2-5	CASSVMGHGETQYF	TGTGCCAGCAGCGTGATGGGACATGGAGAGACCCAGTACTTC
TRBV19	-	-	TRBJ1-3	CASTSVGVSGNTIYF	TGTGCCAGTACCTCGGTCGGGGTCTCTGGAAACACCATATATTTT
TRBV2	-	-	TRBJ2-4	CASSYRERSIQYF	TGTGCCAGCAGTTACAGGGAGAGGTCCATTCAGTACTTC
TRBV19	TRBD2	once	TRBJ2-7	CASSRTLAGRGEQYF	TGTGCCAGTAGTCGAACGCTAGCGGGACGCGGCGAGCAGTACTTC
TRBV11-2	TRBD2	-	TRBJ2-5	CASSFTSGSGEETQYF	TGTGCCAGCAGCTTTACTAGCGGGAGCGGGGAAGAGACCCAGTACTTC
TRBV28	TRBD1	-	TRBJ2-7	CASSLRLGRGLEQYF	TGTGCCAGCAGTTTAAGACTTGGCAGGGGGCTCGAGCAGTACTTC
TRBV2	TRBD1	-	TRBJ2-2	CASRYAGGANTGELFF	TGTGCCAGCAGGTATGCAGGGGGCGCGAACACCGGGGAGCTGTTTTTT
TRBV18	TRBD1	few	TRBJ1-6	CASSLQGALNSPLHF	TGTGCCAGCTCACTCCAGGGGGCCCTTAATTCACCCCTCCACTTT
TRBV28	TRBD1	-	TRBJ1-5	CASMIQGAPNNQPQHF	TGTGCCAGCATGATACAGGGGGCCCCAAACAATCAGCCCCAGCATTTT
TRBV5-1	TRBD2	-	TRBJ2-3	CASSLRGGLPDTQYF	TGCGCCAGCAGCTTGCGGGGGGGCCTTCCAGATACGCAGTATTTT
TRBV2	TRBD2	-	TRBJ2-1	CASRDGTSGGDEQFF	TGTGCCAGCAGGGATGGGACTAGCGGGGGCGATGAGCAGTTCTTC
TRBV7-8	TRBD1	-	TRBJ2-2	CASSTSTGFTGELFF	TGTGCCAGCAGCACGTCGACAGGGTTCACCGGGGAGCTGTTTTTT
TRBV14	-	-	TRBJ1-1	CASSQDAPQEAFF	TGTGCCAGCAGCCAAGATGCCCCCCAGGAAGCTTTCTTT
TRBV7-2	TRBD1	-	TRBJ2-4	CASSLAGGQGPKNIQYF	TGTGCCAGCAGCTTAGCGGGGGGACAGGGGCCCAAAAACATTCAGTACTTC
TRBV27	TRBD2	-	TRBJ2-1	CASSGTSGISYNEQFF	TGTGCCAGCAGTGGGACTAGCGGGATCTCCTACAATGAGCAGTTCTTC
TRBV6-5	-	-	TRBJ2-2	CASSYDRRPNTGELFF	TGTGCCAGCAGTTACGACAGGAGACCGAACACCGGGGAGCTGTTTTTT
TRBV18	TRBD1	-	TRBJ1-5	CASSPGTGVGEPQHF	TGTGCCAGCTCACCCGGGACAGGGGTCGGGGAGCCCCAGCATTTT
TRBV9	TRBD2	-	TRBJ2-1	CASSPRGAGAYNEQFF	TGTGCCAGCAGCCCCAGGGGAGCGGGGGCTTACAATGAGCAGTTCTTC
TRBV6-5	-	-	TRBJ1-1	CASSNDARKNTEAFF	TGTGCCAGCAGTAACGATGCGAGAAAGAACACTGAAGCTTTCTTT
TRBV4-1	TRBD1	-	TRBJ2-1	CASSLFGQGGGDEQFF	TGCGCCAGCAGCCTATTCGGACAGGGTGGAGGGGATGAGCAGTTCTTC
TRBV19	-	-	TRBJ1-5	CASSIRVSQPQHF	TGTGCCAGTAGTATACGAGTGAGTCAGCCCCAGCATTTT
TRBV5-1	-	-	TRBJ2-2	CASSLATGNTGELFF	TGCGCCAGCAGCTTGGCCACAGGGAACACCGGGGAGCTGTTTTTT
TRBV9	-	-	TRBJ2-1	CASSPAGNEQFF	TGTGCCAGCAGCCCCGCCGGCAATGAGCAGTTCTTC
TRBV5-6	TRBD1	-	TRBJ1-5	CASSSTGGGQPQHF	TGTGCCAGCAGTTCGACAGGGGGGGGACAGCCCCAGCATTTT
TRBV5-1	TRBD2	few	TRBJ2-1	CASSLGSSGRTDEQFF	TGCGCCAGCAGCTTGGGGTCTAGCGGGAGAACGGATGAGCAGTTCTTC
TRBV12-3/TRBV12-4	-	-	TRBJ2-1	CASRLQTNEQFF	TGTGCCAGCAGACTTCAAACGAATGAGCAGTTCTTC
TRBV11-2	TRBD1	-	TRBJ1-1	CASSYPTGMNTEAFF	TGTGCCAGCAGCTACCCGACAGGGATGAACACTGAAGCTTTCTTT
TRBV18	-	-	TRBJ2-1	CASSPRDSPLNEQFF	TGTGCCAGCTCACCCAGGGACTCCCCTCTAAATGAGCAGTTCTTC
TRBV6-6	TRBD1	-	TRBJ1-1	CASSRTRQGTQEKGNAEAFF	TGTGCCAGCAGTCGAACTCGACAGGGAACGCAAGAGAAGGGAAACGCTGAAGCTTTCTTT
TRBV7-9	-	-	TRBJ1-1	CASSTPRGSTEAFF	TGTGCCAGCAGCACCCCCAGGGGTTCCACTGAAGCTTTCTTT